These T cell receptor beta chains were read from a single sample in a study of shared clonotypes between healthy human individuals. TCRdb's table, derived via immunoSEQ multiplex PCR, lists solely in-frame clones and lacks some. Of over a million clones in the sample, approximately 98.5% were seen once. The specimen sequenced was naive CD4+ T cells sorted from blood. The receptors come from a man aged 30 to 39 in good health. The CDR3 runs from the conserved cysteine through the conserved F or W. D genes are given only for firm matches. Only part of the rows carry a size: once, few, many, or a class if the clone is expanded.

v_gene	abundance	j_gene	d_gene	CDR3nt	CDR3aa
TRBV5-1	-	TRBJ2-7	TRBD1	TGCGCCAGCAGCCAATTGCGACAGGGGAGCCGCGAGCAGTACTTC	CASSQLRQGSREQYF
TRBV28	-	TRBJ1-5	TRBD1	TGTGCCAGCAGTTTACAGGGACAGAGCAATCAGCCCCAGCATTTT	CASSLQGQSNQPQHF
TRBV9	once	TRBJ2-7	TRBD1	TGTGCCAGCAGCGTAGAGGGACAGGGGCCTTGGGACGAGCAGTACTTC	CASSVEGQGPWDEQYF
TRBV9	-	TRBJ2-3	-	TGTGCCAGCAGCGTAGCGGGCTATCCTAGCACAGATACGCAGTATTTT	CASSVAGYPSTDTQYF
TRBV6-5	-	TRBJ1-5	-	TGTGCCAGCAGTTATGCCAAATATCAGCCCCAGCATTTT	CASSYAKYQPQHF
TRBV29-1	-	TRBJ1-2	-	TGCAGCGTTGAATATAATGGCAGGGGATCTGGCTACACCTTC	CSVEYNGRGSGYTF
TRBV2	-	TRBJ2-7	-	TGTGCCACATCAAAAGGATATGGGGCCTACGAGCAGTACTTC	CATSKGYGAYEQYF
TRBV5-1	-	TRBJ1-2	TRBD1	TGCGCCAGCAGCCTAACAACAGGGGGCCAGGGCTACACCTTC	CASSLTTGGQGYTF
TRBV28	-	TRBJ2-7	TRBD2	TGTGCCAGCGGGGCGGGAGTGTTCTACGAGCAGTACTTC	CASGAGVFYEQYF
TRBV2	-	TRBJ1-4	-	TGTGCCAGCGGTGGGGAGGGGTACGAAAAACTGTTTTTT	CASGGEGYEKLFF
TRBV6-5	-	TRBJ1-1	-	TGTGCCAGCAGGCGGACAGCGAACACTGAAGCTTTCTTT	CASRRTANTEAFF
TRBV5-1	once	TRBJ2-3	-	TGCGCCAGCAGCGTGCGGGACAAGAGCACAGATACGCAGTATTTT	CASSVRDKSTDTQYF
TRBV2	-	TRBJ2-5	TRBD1	TGTGCCAGCACTCCGGGACAGCAGCCAGAGACCCAGTACTTC	CASTPGQQPETQYF
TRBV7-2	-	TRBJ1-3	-	TGTGCCAGCAGCTTACAGAGCATCTCTGGAAACACCATATATTTT	CASSLQSISGNTIYF
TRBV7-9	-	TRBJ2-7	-	TGTGCCAGCAGCCAGCTGGGGGGCTACGAGCAGTACTTC	CASSQLGGYEQYF
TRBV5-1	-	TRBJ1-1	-	TGCGCCAGCAGCTTCGCAGGGACGGACACTGAAGCTTTCTTT	CASSFAGTDTEAFF
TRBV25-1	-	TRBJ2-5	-	TGTGCCAGCACACAAGGGACGGTAGGAGAGACCCAGTACTTC	CASTQGTVGETQYF
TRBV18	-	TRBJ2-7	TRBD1	TGTGCCAGCTCACCAACCGGACAGGGACTTCCCTACGAGCAGTACTTC	CASSPTGQGLPYEQYF
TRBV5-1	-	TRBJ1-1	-	TGCGCCAGCAGCCAGGACAGAGACACTGAAGCTTTCTTT	CASSQDRDTEAFF